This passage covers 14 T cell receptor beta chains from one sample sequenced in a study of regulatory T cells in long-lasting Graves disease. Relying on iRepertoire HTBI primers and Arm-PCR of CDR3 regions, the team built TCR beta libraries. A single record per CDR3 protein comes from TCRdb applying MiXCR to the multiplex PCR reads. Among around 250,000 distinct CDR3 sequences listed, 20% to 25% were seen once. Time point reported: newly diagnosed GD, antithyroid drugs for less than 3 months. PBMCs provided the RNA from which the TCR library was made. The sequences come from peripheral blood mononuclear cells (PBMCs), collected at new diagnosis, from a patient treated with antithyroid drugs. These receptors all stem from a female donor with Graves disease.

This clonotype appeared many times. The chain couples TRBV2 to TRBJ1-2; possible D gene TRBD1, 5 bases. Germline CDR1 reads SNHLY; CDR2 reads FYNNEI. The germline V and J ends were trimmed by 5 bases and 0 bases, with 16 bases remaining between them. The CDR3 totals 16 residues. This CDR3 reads CASSHAGGRANYGYTF. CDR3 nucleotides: TGTGCCAGCAGTCACGCGGGGGGACGAGCTAACTATGGCTACACCTTC.

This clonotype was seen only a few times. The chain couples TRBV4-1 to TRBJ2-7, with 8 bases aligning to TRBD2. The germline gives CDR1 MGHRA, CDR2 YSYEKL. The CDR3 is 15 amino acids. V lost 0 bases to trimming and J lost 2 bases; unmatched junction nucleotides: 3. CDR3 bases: TGCGCCAGCAGCCAAGACGGGAGGGCCCCCTACGAGCAGTACTTC. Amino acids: CASSQDGRAPYEQYF.

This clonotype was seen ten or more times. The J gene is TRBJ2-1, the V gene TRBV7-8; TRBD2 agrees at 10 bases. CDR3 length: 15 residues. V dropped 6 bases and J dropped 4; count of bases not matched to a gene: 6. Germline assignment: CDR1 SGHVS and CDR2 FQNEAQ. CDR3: CASRTRLAGYNEQFF. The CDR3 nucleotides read TGTGCCAGCAGAACCCGACTAGCGGGTTACAATGAGCAGTTCTTC.

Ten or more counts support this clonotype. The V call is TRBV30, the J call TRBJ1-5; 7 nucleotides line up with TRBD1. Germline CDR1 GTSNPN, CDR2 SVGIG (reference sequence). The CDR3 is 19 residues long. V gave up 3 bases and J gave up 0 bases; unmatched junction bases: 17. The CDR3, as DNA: TGTGCCTGGAGCCATGACGGGACAGCGGTCATAAATAGCAATCAGCCCCAGCATTTT. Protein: CAWSHDGTAVINSNQPQHF. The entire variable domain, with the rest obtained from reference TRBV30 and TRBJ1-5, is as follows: SQTIHQWPATLVQPVGSPLSLECTVEGTSNPNLYWYRQAAGRGLQLLFYSVGIGQISSEVPQNLSASRPQDRQFILSSKKLLLSDSGFYLCAWSHDGTAVINSNQPQHFGDGTRLSIL.

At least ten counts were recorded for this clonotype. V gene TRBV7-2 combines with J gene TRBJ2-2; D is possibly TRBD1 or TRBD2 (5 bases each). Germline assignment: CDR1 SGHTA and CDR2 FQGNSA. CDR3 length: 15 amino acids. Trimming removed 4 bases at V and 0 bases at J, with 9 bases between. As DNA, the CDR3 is TGTGCCAGCAGCTGGGGGTGGACGAACACCGGGGAGCTGTTTTTT. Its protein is CASSWGWTNTGELFF.

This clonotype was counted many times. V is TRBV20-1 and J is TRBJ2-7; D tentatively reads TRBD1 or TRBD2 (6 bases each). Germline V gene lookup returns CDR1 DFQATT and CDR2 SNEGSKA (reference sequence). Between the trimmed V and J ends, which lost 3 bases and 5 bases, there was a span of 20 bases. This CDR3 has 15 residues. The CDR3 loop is CSARGGLGVLNEQYF. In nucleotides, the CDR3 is TGCAGTGCTAGGGGGGGCCTGGGCGTTTTGAACGAGCAGTACTTC.

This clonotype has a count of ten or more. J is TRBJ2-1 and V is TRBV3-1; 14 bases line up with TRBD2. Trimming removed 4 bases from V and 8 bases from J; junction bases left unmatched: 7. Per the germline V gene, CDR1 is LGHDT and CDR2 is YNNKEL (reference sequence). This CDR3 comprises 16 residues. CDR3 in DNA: TGTGCCAGCAGCCCGCGACTAGCGGGAGGGTGGGATGAGCAGTTCTTC. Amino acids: CASSPRLAGGWDEQFF.

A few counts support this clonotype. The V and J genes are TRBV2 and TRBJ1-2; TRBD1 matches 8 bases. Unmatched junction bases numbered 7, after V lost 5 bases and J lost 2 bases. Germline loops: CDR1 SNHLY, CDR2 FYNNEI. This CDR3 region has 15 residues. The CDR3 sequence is CASSQRQGLNYGYTF. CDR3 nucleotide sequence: TGTGCCAGCAGTCAACGACAGGGGCTCAACTATGGCTACACCTTC.

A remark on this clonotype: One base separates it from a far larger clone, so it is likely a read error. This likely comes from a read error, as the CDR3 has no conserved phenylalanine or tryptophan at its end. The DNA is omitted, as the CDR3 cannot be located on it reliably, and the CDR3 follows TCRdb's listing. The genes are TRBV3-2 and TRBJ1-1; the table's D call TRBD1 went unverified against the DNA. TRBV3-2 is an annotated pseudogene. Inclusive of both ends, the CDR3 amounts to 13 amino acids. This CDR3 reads CASSQVLYTEAFS.

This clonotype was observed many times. As DNA, the CDR3 is TGTGCCATCCAAGAAAGGGACAGGGGGACAGATACGCAGTATTTT. It is translated as CAIQERDRGTDTQYF. This chain uses TRBV6-1 with TRBJ2-3, with 11 bases matching TRBD1. The V and J ends lost 10 bases and 3 bases, in that order; junction bases with no gene match: 9. Germline V gene lookup returns CDR1 MNHNS and CDR2 SASEGT. The CDR3 runs 15 residues.

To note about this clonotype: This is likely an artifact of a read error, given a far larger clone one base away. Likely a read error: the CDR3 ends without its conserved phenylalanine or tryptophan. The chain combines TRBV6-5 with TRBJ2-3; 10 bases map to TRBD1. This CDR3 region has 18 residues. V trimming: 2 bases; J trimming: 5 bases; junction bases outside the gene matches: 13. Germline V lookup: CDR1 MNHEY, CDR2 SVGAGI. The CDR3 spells CASSYHLTGGARGDTQYL. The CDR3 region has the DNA TGTGCCAGCAGTTACCACTTGACAGGGGGCGCGCGGGGAGATACGCAGTATCTT.

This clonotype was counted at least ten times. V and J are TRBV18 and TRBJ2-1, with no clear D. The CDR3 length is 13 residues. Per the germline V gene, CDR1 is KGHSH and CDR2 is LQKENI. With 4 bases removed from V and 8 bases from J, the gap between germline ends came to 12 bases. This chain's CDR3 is CASSRLGFDEQFF. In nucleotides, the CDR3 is TGTGCCAGCTCACGATTGGGGTTCGATGAGCAGTTCTTC.

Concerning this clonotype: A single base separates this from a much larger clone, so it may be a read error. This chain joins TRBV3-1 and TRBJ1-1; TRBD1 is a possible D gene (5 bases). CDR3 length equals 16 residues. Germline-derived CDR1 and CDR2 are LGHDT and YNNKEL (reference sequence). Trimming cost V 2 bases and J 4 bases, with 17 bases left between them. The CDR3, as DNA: TGTGCCAGCAGCCAAAAACCGGGACTAGGGTCCACTGAAGCTTTCTTT. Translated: CASSQKPGLGSTEAFF.

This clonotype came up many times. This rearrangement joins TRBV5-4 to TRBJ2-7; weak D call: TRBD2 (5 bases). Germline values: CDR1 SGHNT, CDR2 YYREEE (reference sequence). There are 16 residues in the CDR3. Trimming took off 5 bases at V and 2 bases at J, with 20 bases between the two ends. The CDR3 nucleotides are TGTGCCAGCAGTCCAAAAGCACGGACTGGGGCCTACGAGCAGTACTTC. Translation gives CASSPKARTGAYEQYF.